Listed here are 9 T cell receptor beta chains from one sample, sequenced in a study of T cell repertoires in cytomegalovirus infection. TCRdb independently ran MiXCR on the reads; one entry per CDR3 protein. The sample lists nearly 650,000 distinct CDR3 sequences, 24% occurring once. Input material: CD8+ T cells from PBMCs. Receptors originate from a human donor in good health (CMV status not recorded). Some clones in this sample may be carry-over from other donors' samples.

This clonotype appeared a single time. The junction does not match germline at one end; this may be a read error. The CDR3 DNA follows: TGTGTCAGCAGCTTCACTAGCGGGGTATGGAATGAGCAGTTCTTC. Translating gives CVSSFTSGVWNEQFF. The chain joins TRBV7-2 to TRBJ2-1; 10 positions match TRBD2. The CDR3 runs to 15 residues. Germline lookup yields CDR1 SGHTA and CDR2 FQGNSA.

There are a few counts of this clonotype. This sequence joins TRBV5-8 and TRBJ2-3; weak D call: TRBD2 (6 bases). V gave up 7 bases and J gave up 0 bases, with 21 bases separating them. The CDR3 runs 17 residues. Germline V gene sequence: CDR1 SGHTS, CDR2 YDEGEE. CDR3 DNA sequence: TGTGCCAGCTCCCAGCCCCTAGGGACTTATAGCACAGATACGCAGTATTTT. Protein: CASSQPLGTYSTDTQYF.

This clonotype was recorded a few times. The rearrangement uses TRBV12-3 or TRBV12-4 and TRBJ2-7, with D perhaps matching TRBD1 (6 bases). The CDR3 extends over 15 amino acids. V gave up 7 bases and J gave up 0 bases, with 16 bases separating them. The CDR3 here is CASTSDRTFSYEQYV. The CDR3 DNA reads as TGTGCCAGCACAAGCGACAGGACATTCTCCTACGAGCAGTACGTC.

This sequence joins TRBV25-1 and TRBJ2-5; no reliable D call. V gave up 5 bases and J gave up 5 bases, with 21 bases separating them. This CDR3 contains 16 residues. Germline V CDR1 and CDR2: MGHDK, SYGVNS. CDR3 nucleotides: TGTGCCAGCAGTAAAATAAGTAACGCTCTTCGGGAGACCCAGTACTTC. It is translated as CASSKISNALRETQYF. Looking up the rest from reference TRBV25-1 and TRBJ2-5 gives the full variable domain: EADIYQTPRYLVIGTGKKITLECSQTMGHDKMYWYQQDPGMELHLIHYSYGVNSTEKGDLSSESTVSRIRTEHFPLTLESARPSHTSQYLCASSKISNALRETQYFGPGTRLLVL.

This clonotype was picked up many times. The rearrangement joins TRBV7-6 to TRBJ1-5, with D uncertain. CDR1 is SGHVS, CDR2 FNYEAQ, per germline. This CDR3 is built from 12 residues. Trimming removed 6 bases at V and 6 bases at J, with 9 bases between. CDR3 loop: CASSRAGQPQHF. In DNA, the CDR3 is TGTGCCAGCAGTCGCGCGGGTCAGCCCCAGCATTTT. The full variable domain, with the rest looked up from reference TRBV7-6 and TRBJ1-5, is GAGVSQSPRYKVTKRGQDVALRCDPISGHVSLYWYRQALGQGPEFLTYFNYEAQQDKSGLPNDRFSAERPEGSISTLTIQRTEQRDSAMYRCASSRAGQPQHFGDGTRLSIL.

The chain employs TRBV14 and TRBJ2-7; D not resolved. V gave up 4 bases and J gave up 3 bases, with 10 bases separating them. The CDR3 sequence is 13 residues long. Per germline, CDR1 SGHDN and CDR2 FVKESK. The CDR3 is CASSLVVDYEQYF. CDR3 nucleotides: TGTGCCAGCAGCCTGGTGGTAGACTACGAGCAGTACTTC.

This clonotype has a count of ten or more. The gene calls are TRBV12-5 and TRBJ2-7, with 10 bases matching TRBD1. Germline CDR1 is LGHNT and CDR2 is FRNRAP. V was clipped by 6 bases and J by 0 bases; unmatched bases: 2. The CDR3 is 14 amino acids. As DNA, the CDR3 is TGTGCTAGTGGAGGGACAGGGGCCTCCTACGAGCAGTACTTC. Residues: CASGGTGASYEQYF.

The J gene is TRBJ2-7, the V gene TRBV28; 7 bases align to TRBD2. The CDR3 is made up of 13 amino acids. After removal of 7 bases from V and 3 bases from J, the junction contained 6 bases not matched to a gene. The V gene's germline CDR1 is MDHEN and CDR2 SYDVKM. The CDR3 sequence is CASKAAGYYEQYV. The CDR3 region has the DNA TGTGCCAGCAAAGCAGCGGGGTACTACGAGCAGTACGTC.

The CDR3 spells CASTPRGDSLNQPQHF. DNA of the CDR3: TGTGCCAGTACCCCACGGGGGGACAGCCTCAATCAGCCCCAGCATTTT. The V gene is TRBV19, the J gene TRBJ1-5; 7 bases are a match to TRBD1. Germline V gene lookup returns CDR1 LNHDA and CDR2 SQIVND (reference sequence). V was pared by 7 bases and J by 3 bases, with 12 bases of the junction left unmatched. CDR3 length: 16 amino acids.